These T cell receptor beta chains were read from a single sample in a study of blood T cell repertoires in COVID-19. Profiling relied on immunoSEQ multiplex PCR, and the TCRdb table lists in-frame clones only, not all of them. The sample has 250,000 to 400,000 clones, roughly 90% seen once; the top ten hold under 3.5%. The sequenced material came from peripheral blood. The source of these receptors is a woman in her 30s with COVID-19, enrolled during active disease. CDR3s include the opening cysteine and the closing phenylalanine or tryptophan. D genes are given only for firm matches. The size of a clone is reported for some rows only, either as once, few or many, or as a class for expanded clones.

>TRBV7-2|.|once|13|TRBJ2-4
CASSPDLKNIQYF
TGTGCCAGCAGCCCCGACTTAAAAAACATTCAGTACTTC
>TRBV19|.|.|16|TRBJ1-1
CASSKWLGQQNTEAFF
TGTGCCAGTAGTAAGTGGCTCGGACAGCAGAACACTGAAGCTTTCTTT
>TRBV10-3|TRBD1|.|15|TRBJ2-1
CAISASDRGRNEQFF
TGTGCCATCAGTGCGTCGGACAGGGGGCGCAATGAGCAGTTCTTC
>TRBV5-1|TRBD2|.|15|TRBJ2-3
CASSEGTSDWNTQYF
TGCGCCAGCAGCGAGGGGACTAGCGATTGGAATACGCAGTATTTT
>TRBV9|.|.|14|TRBJ1-5
CASSGGQSNQPQHF
TGTGCCAGCAGCGGCGGACAGAGCAATCAGCCCCAGCATTTT
>TRBV28|TRBD2|.|15|TRBJ2-3
CASSDPGLATDTQYF
TGTGCCAGCAGTGACCCGGGACTAGCCACAGATACGCAGTATTTT
>TRBV10-1|TRBD1|once|13|TRBJ2-1
CASSRDRGWEQFF
TGCGCCAGCAGCCGGGACAGGGGATGGGAGCAGTTCTTC
>TRBV3-1/TRBV3-2|.|.|12|TRBJ1-4
CASSPRGEKLFF
TGTGCCAGCAGCCCGCGGGGTGAAAAACTGTTTTTT
>TRBV6-5|.|.|13|TRBJ1-2
CASSYKRSDGYTF
TGTGCCAGCAGTTACAAGAGGAGCGATGGCTACACCTTC
>TRBV10-3|.|few|15|TRBJ1-2
CAISESIFRGNGYTF
TGTGCCATCAGTGAGTCGATTTTCAGGGGAAATGGCTACACCTTC
>TRBV12-3/TRBV12-4|.|.|13|TRBJ2-7
CASSSGEGYEQYF
TGTGCCAGCAGTTCCGGAGAGGGCTACGAGCAGTACTTC
>TRBV5-6|TRBD2|.|16|TRBJ2-1
CASSLPGTSRYNEQFF
TGTGCCAGCAGCTTGCCTGGGACTAGTAGGTACAATGAGCAGTTCTTC
>TRBV19|TRBD1|.|14|TRBJ1-2
CASSILRDSHGYTF
TGTGCCAGTAGTATACTCCGGGACAGCCATGGCTACACCTTC
>TRBV9|TRBD1|.|15|TRBJ2-5
CASSVKDRVVETQYF
TGTGCCAGCAGCGTGAAGGACAGGGTTGTTGAGACCCAGTACTTC
>TRBV7-9|.|.|14|TRBJ2-3
CASSLAGRADTQYF
TGTGCCAGCAGCTTAGCAGGCCGGGCAGATACGCAGTATTTT
>TRBV7-9|TRBD1|.|15|TRBJ1-5
CASSPGTGAREPQHF
TGTGCCAGCAGCCCCGGGACAGGGGCCAGGGAACCCCAGCATTTT
>TRBV19|TRBD1|.|15|TRBJ1-1
CASSTPTGVNTEAFF
TGTGCCAGTAGTACTCCAACAGGGGTGAACACTGAAGCTTTCTTT
>TRBV10-2|.|.|14|TRBJ2-1
CASSEVGLHDEQFF
TGCGCCAGCAGTGAGGTTGGCCTCCACGATGAGCAGTTCTTC
>TRBV5-1|.|.|15|TRBJ1-1
CASSLYGSSNTEAFF
TGCGCCAGCAGCTTGTATGGCAGTTCGAACACTGAAGCTTTCTTT
>TRBV29-1|.|.|15|TRBJ1-1
CSVELVGDSNTEAFF
TGCAGCGTTGAGCTAGTAGGGGATTCGAACACTGAAGCTTTCTTT
>TRBV29-1|TRBD1|.|12|TRBJ2-1
CSAGTGRYEQFF
TGCAGCGCCGGGACAGGGCGTTATGAGCAGTTCTTC
>TRBV19|TRBD1|.|17|TRBJ2-3
CASSKNGQGMGTDTQYF
TGTGCCAGTAGTAAAAACGGACAGGGAATGGGCACAGATACGCAGTATTTT
>TRBV5-4|TRBD2|.|16|TRBJ2-3
CASSPAAGGRTDTQYF
TGTGCCAGCAGCCCAGCGGCGGGAGGCCGCACAGATACGCAGTATTTT
>TRBV28|TRBD1|.|15|TRBJ1-5
CASSFPQGQNQPQHF
TGTGCCAGCAGTTTTCCTCAGGGACAGAATCAGCCCCAGCATTTT
>TRBV29-1|TRBD1|.|15|TRBJ1-4
CSVEGVGTGSEKLFF
TGCAGCGTTGAAGGAGTCGGGACAGGGAGTGAAAAACTGTTTTTT
>TRBV6-6|TRBD1|.|12|TRBJ2-7
CASRPDRDEQYF
TGTGCCAGCAGGCCCGACAGGGACGAGCAGTACTTC
>TRBV25-1|.|.|17|TRBJ1-1
CASSDVYDGLSGYRAFF
TGTGCCAGCAGTGACGTCTATGACGGCTTGAGCGGATATCGAGCTTTCTTT
>TRBV7-6|.|.|12|TRBJ2-2
CASSFPTGELFF
TGTGCCAGCAGCTTCCCAACCGGGGAGCTGTTTTTT
>TRBV19|.|.|15|TRBJ1-1
CASSTSGSFNTEAFF
TGTGCCAGTAGTACCTCGGGGAGCTTCAACACTGAAGCTTTCTTT
>TRBV19|.|.|15|TRBJ1-1
CASRGPYTGLAEAFF
TGTGCCAGTAGAGGTCCATATACAGGGCTGGCTGAAGCTTTCTTT
>TRBV7-9|.|few|16|TRBJ2-7
CASSLPLSRDIYEQYF
TGTGCCAGCAGCTTACCCCTTAGCCGGGACATCTACGAGCAGTACTTC
>TRBV25-1|TRBD1|.|15|TRBJ1-6
CASSEGGTVGSPLHF
TGTGCCAGCAGTGAAGGCGGGACAGTAGGGTCACCCCTCCACTTT
>TRBV23-1|.|.|12|TRBJ1-1
CASSQSGALRAF
TGCGCCAGCAGTCAATCGGGGGCGCTTCGGGCGTTT
>TRBV3-1/TRBV3-2|.|once|13|TRBJ1-1
CASSYSSNTEAFF
TGTGCCAGCAGCTACTCTAGCAACACTGAAGCTTTCTTT
>TRBV27|TRBD1|.|15|TRBJ1-5
CASSSGQGMNQPQHF
TGTGCCAGCAGTTCCGGACAGGGCATGAATCAGCCCCAGCATTTT
>TRBV27|.|.|13|TRBJ2-7
CASSLAGVNEQYF
TGTGCCAGCAGTTTAGCAGGGGTGAACGAGCAGTACTTC
>TRBV28|TRBD1|.|15|TRBJ1-2
CASSPGQGEVYGYTF
TGTGCCAGCAGTCCGGGACAGGGGGAGGTCTATGGCTACACCTTC
>TRBV30|.|.|12|TRBJ2-1
CAWTPRAGEQFF
TGTGCCTGGACCCCACGGGCGGGAGAGCAGTTCTTC
>TRBV7-9|.|.|16|TRBJ1-6
CASSLKSSRGNSPLHF
TGTGCCAGCAGCTTAAAATCTTCCAGGGGAAATTCACCCCTCCACTTT
>TRBV3-1/TRBV3-2|TRBD2|many|19|TRBJ2-1
CASSQELAADLGPYNEQFF
TGTGCCAGCAGCCAAGAACTAGCGGCAGATCTCGGGCCCTACAATGAGCAGTTCTTC
>TRBV25-1|.|once|14|TRBJ2-5
CASSIALREETQYF
TGTGCCAGCAGTATAGCGCTAAGGGAAGAGACCCAGTACTTC
>TRBV30|.|once|12|TRBJ1-6
CAGDNYNSPLHF
TGTGCCGGGGACAACTATAATTCACCCCTCCACTTT
>TRBV3-1/TRBV3-2|TRBD2|.|14|TRBJ2-5
CASRPSGPGETQYF
TGTGCCAGCAGGCCTAGCGGCCCTGGGGAGACCCAGTACTTC
>TRBV12-3/TRBV12-4|.|.|12|TRBJ1-6
CASTPGGGPLHF
TGTGCCAGCACCCCGGGCGGGGGCCCCCTCCACTTT
>TRBV3-1/TRBV3-2|TRBD2|.|14|TRBJ2-1
CASSEGLAGIEQFF
TGTGCCAGCAGCGAAGGACTAGCGGGAATTGAGCAGTTCTTC
>TRBV11-2|TRBD1|.|15|TRBJ1-1
CASSSRQGEVTEAFF
TGTGCCAGCAGCTCCCGACAGGGTGAGGTCACTGAAGCTTTCTTT
>TRBV10-3|.|.|15|TRBJ1-4
CAIRPGTDGGEKLFF
TGTGCCATCAGACCCGGGACCGACGGAGGGGAAAAACTGTTTTTT
>TRBV18|.|.|15|TRBJ2-7
CASSPVSVLAYEQYF
TGTGCCAGCTCACCTGTATCCGTCCTAGCCTACGAGCAGTACTTC
>TRBV19|.|.|15|TRBJ1-3
CASIPTEVSGNTIYF
TGTGCCAGTATTCCGACAGAGGTGTCTGGAAACACCATATATTTT
>TRBV18|TRBD1|.|16|TRBJ1-4
CASSPPEGASNEKLFF
TGTGCCAGCTCACCACCGGAGGGGGCGAGTAATGAAAAACTGTTTTTT
>TRBV27|.|.|12|TRBJ1-2
CATRQFLYGYTF
TGTGCCACACGACAGTTCCTCTATGGCTACACCTTC
>TRBV4-1|.|.|14|TRBJ1-5
CASSYDRSNQPQHF
TGCGCCAGCAGCTACGACAGGTCGAATCAGCCCCAGCATTTT
>TRBV27|TRBD2|.|16|TRBJ2-1
CASSLDSGRVHNEQFF
TGTGCCAGCAGTTTAGATAGCGGGAGGGTCCACAATGAGCAGTTCTTC
>TRBV25-1|TRBD1|.|15|TRBJ2-5
CASSELAGGWETQYF
TGTGCCAGCAGTGAATTGGCAGGGGGCTGGGAGACCCAGTACTTC